This T cell receptor beta chain was obtained from a study of shared clonotypes between healthy human individuals (dated by TCRdb to the early 2020s). Regarding the complete study: Two women and a few men aged 18 to 49 years were included in the cohort. To increase sequencing depth and limit assay-specific biases, different laboratories used diverse techniques to prepare libraries and sequence TCR repertoires. Between about 0.8 and 8.9 billion PBMCs per donor were obtained by leukapheresis. For each donor, CD4 naive and CD4 memory were each given three plates, CD8 naive was given two plates, and CD8 memory was given one plate. The study deeply sequenced blood TCR repertoires of about five healthy adults to estimate repertoire size and the extent of clonotype sharing between individuals. Overall study results and their limits: Sampling was restricted to blood, and TCR repertoires in tissue are likely to differ from TCR repertoires in blood. Based on pairwise subsampling, the degree of clonotype sharing among donors was expected to be affected by sequencing depth. Rarefaction of sorted-subset datasets indicated incomplete sequencing despite the large sequencing depth. The genetic and exposure-history diversity represented was limited by the small number of donors. Larger estimated clonotype richness was generally found for naive subsets than for memory subsets. Compared with non-shared clonotypes, clonotypes shared by all four sorted-subset donors had higher generation probabilities. Sharing across four donors was observed for roughly 5% of naive CD4, 3% to 3.5% of naive CD8, about 2.5% of memory CD4, and over 0.3% of memory CD8 clonotypes.

Comments on this clone: This clone's antigen is unknown. One base away there is no much larger clone; base qualities are not given.

The donors were healthy, HIV-negative adults who had no recently reported acute infections or vaccinations. Every donor was a Caucasian adult residing in Nashville, Tennessee, USA. CD8 memory samples consisted of magnetically selected CD45RO+ cells combined with CCR7-negative CD45RA+ effector memory (TemRA) cells. Blood was obtained by leukapheresis, after which PBMCs were separated by Ficoll-Histopaque density gradient centrifugation and cryopreserved in liquid nitrogen vapor phase. Purity and quantity of every magnetically sorted T cell population were checked by analytical flow cytometry. Genomic DNA was isolated from each sorted fraction and quantified by UV absorbance on a Nanodrop 2000c. Using the deep immunoSEQ assay, multiplex PCR amplified TCR CDR3 regions from genomic DNA. For each cell subset, the extracted genomic DNA was distributed evenly across all wells of several immunoSEQ 96-well plates, and each plate served as one replicate. For sorted subsets, about 220 ng of genomic DNA, equivalent to some 33,000 T cell genomes, went into each replicate PCR. The purified libraries were quantified using a Qubit 3.0 fluorometer, sized with a Bioanalyzer 2100, and then quantified again using the KAPA Library Quantification kit. A separate single-read 150-cycle Illumina NextSeq 550 flow cell was used to sequence each immunoSEQ 96-well plate. The paper's data handling went like this. Because only junctional sequences without quality scores were contained in the immunoSEQ output, filtering matching that applied to full-length reads could not be performed. Sequences were annotated with PyIR, a Python wrapper for IgBLAST v1.9, and V/J genes and CDR3 were assigned using IMGT germline references. Reads with weak V/J assignments (E-value above 1e-6), missing CDR3, stop codons, out-of-frame junctions, or ambiguous translated residues were removed. V3J clonotypes were defined by identical inferred V gene, J gene, and CDR3 amino acid sequence. To compute the percentage overlap between repertoires, the number of shared unique clonotypes was divided by the size of the smaller repertoire. Repertoire richness was assessed with RTK rarefaction, the Chao1 estimator, and Recon v2.1 estimates of unobserved clonotypes. For all TCRbeta clonotypes obtained by the gDNA method from a handful of donors, generation probabilities were computed with OLGA. TCRdb's version of the immuneACCESS table is confined to in-frame rearrangements and falls short of the full clone set. An unresolved V gene accounts for under half of the shortfall where checked; the remainder is of unknown origin. Clone size and the V and J calls come from that table; the DNA yielded D and trimming. For this sample there are 400,000 or so clones; roughly 96% appear just once. The ten largest clones represent 0.32% of the sample.

Taken from cysteine to phenylalanine, the CDR3 has 16 residues. The DNA shown is the 48-base CDR3, in frame from base 1. V and J are trimmed by 1 base and 0 bases, and the gene matches miss 2 bases of the junction. CDR1 is given as SGDLS and CDR2 as YYNGEE, both from the germline V gene. This clonotype was sampled from a man younger than 40 in good health. Input material: memory CD8+ T cells sorted from blood. The sample's cell subset or site label is to be understood as: CD45RO+ cells pooled with CCR7-negative TemRA cells. The chain employs TRBV9 and TRBJ2-3; TRBD2 aligns with 10 central bases. In nucleotide form, the sequence is TGTGCCAGCAGCGTATCGACTAGCGGGAGCACAGATACGCAGTATTTT. Its protein product is CASSVSTSGSTDTQYF.